Each of the 17 T cell receptor beta chains below was sequenced from the same sample in a study of spatial heterogeneity in lung cancer. The study's findings and limits: Tracking of tumor mutation counts was seen in expanded intratumoral alpha and beta TCR counts.

TCRdb redid the calling of the 5' RACE reads with MiXCR, one entry per CDR3 protein. This table has 9,000 to 13,000 distinct CDR3 sequences, 12% appearing once. This sample's time point: sample taken at primary tumor resection. The antigens these receptors bind are not known. This material consisted of lung tumor tissue, taken at surgery. The receptors here all came from a male donor with early-stage non-small cell lung cancer.

This clonotype has more than one count but fewer than ten. Because this beta chain is a stray read in a library intended to capture alpha chains, its abundance should not be given much weight. V usage is TRBV5-1 and J usage is TRBJ2-3; D ambiguous. CDR1 SGHRS and CDR2 YFSETQ come from the germline V gene. V lost 5 bases and J lost 5, with 15 bases in between. This CDR3 comprises 14 residues. The CDR3 nucleotides are TGCGCCAGCAGTTCTCACACAGCCGAAGATACGCAGTATTTT. This encodes CASSSHTAEDTQYF.

This clonotype was picked up many times. This beta chain appears as a stray read in a library generated for alpha chains; its size is not informative. The chain recombines TRBV7-2 with TRBJ2-5; D perhaps matches TRBD2 (6 bases). Trimming left V 5 bases short and J 6 bases short, with 16 bases between. The germline gives CDR1 SGHTA, CDR2 FQGNSA. This CDR3 region has 14 residues. CDR3: CASSPDQGGKTQYF. For the CDR3, the DNA is TGTGCCAGCAGCCCAGATCAGGGAGGAAAGACCCAGTACTTC. Supplemented by reference TRBV7-2 and TRBJ2-5, the full variable domain reads GAGVSQSPSNKVTEKGKDVELRCDPISGHTALYWYRQSLGQGLEFLIYFQGNSAPDKSGLPSDRFSAERTGGSVSTLTIQRTQQEDSAVYLCASSPDQGGKTQYFGPGTRLLVL.

In this sample, this clonotype turned up many times. Within a library made for alpha chains, this beta chain is off target, and its count is uninformative. The chain uses TRBV12-3 or TRBV12-4 and TRBJ2-1; D gene uncertain. The CDR3 loop spans 13 amino acids. V lost 6 bases to trimming and J lost 8 bases, with 14 bases between them. Here the CDR3 DNA reads TGTGCCAGCAGGCCTAGGCCGTTCGATGAGCAGTTCTTC. It yields the protein CASRPRPFDEQFF.

This clonotype is categorized as medium-sized. This beta chain is an unintended read in a library built for alpha chains; its size means little. V usage is TRBV10-3 and J usage is TRBJ1-1, with D unresolved. V was shortened by 2 bases and J by 0 bases, with 10 bases between the two germline ends. The V gene's germline CDR1 is ENHRY and CDR2 SYGVKD. The CDR3 has 15 amino acids. CDR3 DNA: TGTGCCATCAGTGAGGGCCCCGACTTGAACACTGAAGCTTTCTTT. It is translated as CAISEGPDLNTEAFF.

This clonotype was recorded at least ten times. Within a library made for alpha chains, this beta chain is off target, and its count is uninformative. The CDR3 reads CSVYQGVNTGELFF. The CDR3 DNA reads TGCAGCGTTTACCAGGGGGTCAACACCGGGGAGCTGTTTTTT. The chain combines TRBV29-1 with TRBJ2-2, with 7 bases lining up with TRBD1. The J segment lost 2 bases and the V segment lost 5 bases, leaving 5 bases of the junction unmatched. The CDR3 extends over 14 amino acids. Germline V gene lookup returns CDR1 SQVTM and CDR2 ANQGSEA.

This clonotype was seen many times. For a library built for alpha chains, this beta chain is a stray read; little rests on its size. J is TRBJ2-3 and V is TRBV11-1; 7 bases match TRBD2. V lost 3 bases to trimming and J lost 3 bases; unmatched junction nucleotides: 18. Germline CDR1 reads SGHAT; CDR2 reads FQDESV (reference sequence). The CDR3 covers 19 residues. The CDR3 loop is CASSLVGNGLAGATDTQYF. The CDR3 nucleotides are TGTGCCAGCAGCTTGGTTGGAAACGGCTTAGCGGGTGCTACAGATACGCAGTATTTT.

Turning to this clonotype: Little can be read into the size of this beta chain, an off-target read in a library designed for alpha chains. This sequence joins TRBV2 and TRBJ2-1, with TRBD1 matching 9 bases. V lost 4 bases to trimming and J lost 7 bases; unmatched junction nucleotides: 11. Germline CDR1 is SNHLY and CDR2 is FYNNEI. CDR3 length: 16 amino acids. The CDR3 DNA follows: TGTGCCAGCAGTGGGATTTCAAGGGACAGGGATAATGAGCAGTTCTTC. This sequence encodes CASSGISRDRDNEQFF.

As to this clonotype: Because this beta chain is a stray read in a library intended to capture alpha chains, its abundance should not be given much weight. The chain combines TRBV7-2 with TRBJ1-5; D is perhaps TRBD1 (5 bases). The germline CDR1 and CDR2 sequences are SGHTA and FQGNSA. Trimming shortened V by 4 bases and J by 6 bases, and 13 bases separated the two germline ends. This CDR3 is 14 amino acids long. This CDR3 is CASSYAGNVQPQHF. In DNA form, the CDR3 reads TGTGCCAGCAGCTATGCAGGGAACGTTCAGCCCCAGCATTTT. Based on the CDR3 plus reference TRBV7-2 and TRBJ1-5, the full variable domain is GAGVSQSPSNKVTEKGKDVELRCDPISGHTALYWYRQSLGQGLEFLIYFQGNSAPDKSGLPSDRFSAERTGGSVSTLTIQRTQQEDSAVYLCASSYAGNVQPQHFGDGTRLSIL.

Concerning this clonotype: Since the library was made to target alpha chains, this beta chain is a stray read and its abundance is not meaningful. This sequence joins TRBV5-4 and TRBJ2-7; D is ambiguous. The CDR3 contains 17 residues. The V and J ends lost 2 bases and 3 bases respectively, with 21 bases between them. Germline V gene data show CDR1 as SGHNT and CDR2 as YYREEE (reference sequence). DNA of the CDR3: TGTGCCAGCAGCTTTGGAGTTTCGGTGGAAGAGCGCTACGAGCAGTACTTC. Its protein is CASSFGVSVEERYEQYF.

This clonotype is medium-sized in the sample. Since it is a stray read in a library aimed at alpha chains, this beta chain has a size that is not meaningful. The chain joins TRBV24-1 to TRBJ2-1, with D uncertain. The germline CDR1 and CDR2 sequences are KGHDR and SFDVKD. V lost 5 bases and J lost 2, with 21 bases in between. There are 18 residues in the CDR3. CDR3 bases: TGTGCCACCAGTGCGTCTTACTTAGTAGACGATCCCTACAATGAGCAGTTCTTC. Its translation: CATSASYLVDDPYNEQFF.

Concerning this clonotype itself: Being off target in a library aimed at alpha chains, this beta chain has a size of little meaning. The rearrangement joins TRBV27 to TRBJ2-7, with a tentative D call TRBD1 (6 bases). The V gene's germline CDR1 is MNHEY and CDR2 SMNVEV (reference sequence). Trimming removed 5 bases from V and 0 bases from J, with 11 bases in between. There are 14 residues in the CDR3. This CDR3 reads CASSGQGSSYEQYF. CDR3 nucleotides: TGTGCCAGCAGTGGTCAGGGGAGCTCCTACGAGCAGTACTTC.

This clonotype was seen repeatedly, ten times or more. Because this beta chain is a stray read in a library intended to capture alpha chains, its abundance should not be given much weight. This chain links TRBV3-1 with TRBJ2-7; 15 nucleotides align to TRBD2. The length of the CDR3 is 15 residues. Trimming cost V 5 bases and J 3 bases; bases outside gene matches: 2. Per the germline V gene, CDR1 is LGHDT and CDR2 is YNNKEL (reference sequence). In DNA, the CDR3 is TGTGCCAGCAGCTTGGGACTAGCGGGAGGCTACGAGCAGTACTTC. Translated, it gives CASSLGLAGGYEQYF.

This clonotype was found many times. A read error may account for a junction end that differs from germline. Being off target in a library aimed at alpha chains, this beta chain has a size of little meaning. The chain has TRBV4-2 and TRBJ2-1; 12 bases map to TRBD1. There are 13 residues in the CDR3. Germline V lookup: CDR1 LGHNA, CDR2 YNFKEQ. The CDR3 sequence is CASSQDSGQGAHF. The DNA for the CDR3 is TGTGCCAGCAGCCAAGATTCGGGACAGGGGGCTCACTTC.

This clonotype was seen ten or more times. The library was designed around alpha chains, so this beta chain is a stray read whose abundance carries little weight. This sequence joins TRBV10-3 and TRBJ2-3; 11 bases fit TRBD2. This CDR3 region has 19 residues. V shed 3 bases and J 1 base; nucleotides not matched to a gene: 12. Germline-derived CDR1 and CDR2 are ENHRY and SYGVKD. The CDR3 spells CAISENSGGAIFGTDTQYF. The CDR3 DNA follows: TGTGCCATCAGTGAAAATAGCGGGGGGGCGATTTTTGGCACAGATACGCAGTATTTT.

This clonotype ranks as medium-sized. This beta chain lies outside the target of a library built for alpha chains; its clone size means little. The rearrangement joins TRBV20-1 to TRBJ2-7; no reliable D call. The CDR3 extends over 10 amino acids. V lost 5 bases and J lost 4, with 6 bases in between. The germline V gene has CDR1 DFQATT and CDR2 SNEGSKA (reference sequence). CDR3 residues: CSAGQYEQYF. Written as DNA, the CDR3 is TGCAGTGCTGGTCAGTACGAGCAGTACTTC.

By sample fraction, this clonotype is medium-sized. As an off-target read in a library built for alpha chains, this beta chain has a frequency of little significance. The chain couples TRBV2 to TRBJ2-1; D remains unclear. V was clipped by 1 base and J by 8 bases, with 12 bases between them. Germline V gives CDR1 SNHLY, CDR2 FYNNEI. The CDR3 contains 14 residues. CDR3 nucleotides: TGTGCCAGCAGTGAAGATGCCATAAGTTATGAGCAGTTCTTC. Its protein is CASSEDAISYEQFF.

By sample fraction, this clonotype is medium-sized. This beta chain is an off-target read within a library intended for alpha chains, so its frequency means little. The J gene is TRBJ2-6, the V gene TRBV12-3 or TRBV12-4; D not resolved. Trimming left V 1 base short and J 6 bases short, with 7 bases between. The CDR3 totals 14 residues. The CDR3 DNA is TGTGCCAGCAGTTTAGGGAATCAGGCCAACGTCCTGACTTTC. This translates into CASSLGNQANVLTF.